The 15 T cell receptor beta chains given below trace back to one sample, sequenced in a study of read filtering for tumor transcriptome and immune sequencing. The library was built from about 0.4 ug RNA with molecular barcoded adaptors for alpha/delta and beta/gamma chains. TCRdb redid the calling of the reads with MiXCR, one entry per CDR3 protein. The top ten hold more than 12% of the sample, which has 43,000 or so distinct CDR3 sequences, approximately 12% seen once. Sequences were obtained from a population of CD138-negative cells sorted from bone marrow. The origin of the receptors is a donor at least 40 years old with multiple myeloma.

This clonotype is categorized as medium-sized. The chain links TRBV7-9 to TRBJ2-7; TRBD1 agrees at 10 bases. Germline CDR1 reads SEHNR; CDR2 reads FQNEAQ (reference sequence). The CDR3 is 15 residues long. The junction had 6 bases not matched to a gene; V was cut back by 3 bases and J by 4 bases. The CDR3 sequence is CASSFSGQGDYEQYF. In DNA, the CDR3 is TGTGCCAGCAGCTTCTCAGGACAGGGGGATTACGAGCAGTACTTC.

The table lists this clonotype with many counts. CDR3 sequence: CASSLEGHQSIYF. The CDR3 coding sequence is TGTGCCAGCAGCTTAGAGGGACATCAGTCCATATATTTT. The chain uses TRBV7-9 and TRBJ1-3; possible D gene TRBD1, 6 bases. V lost 1 base and J 11 bases, leaving 12 bases between the germline ends. The germline gives CDR1 SEHNR, CDR2 FQNEAQ (reference sequence). This CDR3 is built from 13 residues.

This clonotype appeared many times. The J gene is TRBJ2-7, the V gene TRBV7-9; 10 bases fit TRBD1. Trimming cost V 4 bases and J 4 bases; bases outside gene matches: 7. CDR3 size: 15 residues. Germline-derived CDR1 and CDR2 are SEHNR and FQNEAQ (reference sequence). CDR3 DNA: TGTGCCAGCAGCTACCCGGACAGGGGGTTTTACGAGCAGTACTTC. This sequence encodes CASSYPDRGFYEQYF.

This clonotype was recorded a few times. The chain joins TRBV20-1 to TRBJ2-3; 12 bases map to TRBD2. J gave up 4 bases and V 4 bases, and 6 bases lay outside the gene matches. The CDR3 runs to 15 residues. CDR1 DFQATT and CDR2 SNEGSKA come from the germline V gene (reference sequence). CDR3 residues: CSATLAGGPPDTQYF. CDR3 nucleotides: TGCAGTGCTACTCTAGCGGGAGGGCCCCCAGATACGCAGTATTTT.

This clonotype was observed many times. This rearrangement joins TRBV5-1 to TRBJ2-7; TRBD2 matches at 9 bases. This CDR3 is 16 amino acids long. Germline V CDR1 and CDR2: SGHRS, YFSETQ. The V and J ends lost 7 bases and 5 bases, in that order; junction bases with no gene match: 16. In DNA, the CDR3 is TGCGCCAGCGCCGACCCCGGGACTAGCAGCTTCCACGAGCAGTACTTC. Translating it yields CASADPGTSSFHEQYF.

This clonotype was counted at least ten times. The chain combines TRBV7-2 with TRBJ2-7; 9 bases agree with TRBD2. Germline V gene sequence: CDR1 SGHTA, CDR2 FQGNSA. This CDR3 has 13 residues. Trimming at V came to 1 base and at J to 10 bases, leaving 5 bases not matched to a gene. DNA for the CDR3: TGTGCCAGCAGCTTAGACAGCGGGAGGATACAGTACTTC. The encoded protein is CASSLDSGRIQYF.

This clonotype was seen a few times. This may come from a read error, since a much larger clone is one base off. The CDR3 reads CASFRRDARASDQRF. CDR3 DNA sequence: TGTGCCAGCTTTCGGAGGGACGCGCGGGCTAGCGACCAGCGTTTT. This rearrangement joins TRBV28 to TRBJ1-5, with D perhaps matching TRBD1 (5 bases). The length of the CDR3 is 15 residues. Germline V lookup: CDR1 MDHEN, CDR2 SYDVKM.

The sample holds many counts of this clonotype. The chain uses TRBV7-8 and TRBJ2-7; D not certain. The CDR3 is made up of 11 amino acids. The germline V gene encodes CDR1 SGHVS and CDR2 FQNEAQ. V was trimmed by 5 bases and J by 7 bases, leaving 9 bases between them. This CDR3 is CASSLTLEQYF. Written as DNA, the CDR3 is TGTGCCAGCAGCCTAACGCTAGAGCAGTACTTC.

This clonotype was observed a handful of times. One end of the junction varies from germline; a read error may be responsible. The gene calls are TRBV11-2 and TRBJ2-5; D not certain. CDR3 length: 15 residues. Germline lookup yields CDR1 SGHAT and CDR2 FQNNGV. The CDR3 DNA reads as TGTGCCAACAGCTTAGATCAATTAGTCATGGATACCCAGTACTTC. It is translated as CANSLDQLVMDTQYF.

There are many counts of this clonotype. The chain combines TRBV7-9 with TRBJ2-1, with D possibly called TRBD1 or TRBD2 (5 bases each). The CDR3 contains 16 residues. Trimming pared 1 base from V and 7 bases from J, leaving 17 bases between. Germline loops: CDR1 SEHNR, CDR2 FQNEAQ (reference sequence). The DNA for the CDR3 is TGTGCCAGCAGCTTAGATGGGGCGGGTTCTAGTAATGAGCAGTTCTTC. As protein: CASSLDGAGSSNEQFF.

This clonotype was seen more than once but under ten times. A much larger clone differs by one base, so this may be a read error. CDR3: CASSLLITVGYNKQFF. Written as DNA, the CDR3 is TGTGCCAGCAGCTTACTCATAACTGTCGGCTACAATAAGCAGTTCTTC. The J gene is TRBJ2-1, the V gene TRBV11-1; no clear D gene. Per germline, CDR1 SGHAT and CDR2 FQDESV (reference sequence). This CDR3 is 16 amino acids long.

Remarks on this clonotype: Just one base apart from a much larger clone, this may be a read error. The rearrangement links TRBV30 to TRBJ1-2, with D possibly matching TRBD1 (5 bases). Germline CDR1 and CDR2: GTSNPN and SVGIG (reference sequence). V was shortened by 3 bases and J by 2 bases, with 10 bases between the two germline ends. The CDR3 runs 13 residues. The CDR3 loop reads CAWRRGRNYGYTF. The DNA for the CDR3 is TGTGCCTGGAGGAGGGGCAGAAACTATGGCTACACCTTC.

The table lists this clonotype with many counts. This chain uses TRBV7-2 with TRBJ2-2; D gene ambiguous. The CDR3 runs to 15 residues. Germline CDR1 and CDR2: SGHTA and FQGNSA. Between the trimmed V and J ends, which lost 5 bases and 2 bases, there was a span of 12 bases. This CDR3 reads CASSPTASNTGELFF. CDR3 nucleotides: TGTGCCAGCAGCCCCACAGCAAGCAACACCGGGGAGCTGTTTTTT.

Many counts were recorded for this clonotype. This chain uses TRBV29-1 with TRBJ2-1; D is possibly TRBD1 (5 bases). CDR1 is SQVTM, CDR2 ANQGSEA, per germline. V gave up 2 bases and J gave up 2 bases, with 10 bases separating them. The CDR3 totals 14 residues. Here the CDR3 DNA reads TGCAGCGTTGAAAGGGGAAGCCCCTACAATGAGCAGTTCTTC. Protein: CSVERGSPYNEQFF.

This clonotype was seen repeatedly, ten times or more. This chain connects TRBV5-1 to TRBJ1-1; D is unresolved. The CDR3 runs 14 residues. CDR1 is SGHRS and CDR2 is YFSETQ in the germline V gene. The ends were cut back, 0 bases at V and 0 bases at J, with 6 bases in the middle. The CDR3 is CASSLAQLNTEAFF. CDR3 bases: TGCGCCAGCAGCTTGGCACAGCTGAACACTGAAGCTTTCTTT.